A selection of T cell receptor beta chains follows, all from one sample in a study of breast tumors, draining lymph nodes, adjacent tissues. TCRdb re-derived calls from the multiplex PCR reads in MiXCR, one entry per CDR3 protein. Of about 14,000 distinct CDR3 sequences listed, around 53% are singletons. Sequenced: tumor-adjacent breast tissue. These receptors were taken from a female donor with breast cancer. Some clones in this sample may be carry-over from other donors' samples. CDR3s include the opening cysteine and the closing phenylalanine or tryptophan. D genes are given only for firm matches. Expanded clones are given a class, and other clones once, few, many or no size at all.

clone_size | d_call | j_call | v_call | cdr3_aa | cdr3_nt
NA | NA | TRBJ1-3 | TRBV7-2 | CASSQSGAGASGNTIYF | TGTGCCAGCAGCCAAAGTGGGGCAGGAGCCTCTGGAAACACCATATATTTT
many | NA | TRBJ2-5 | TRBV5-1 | CASSLTQPFQETQYF | TGCGCCAGCAGCTTGACCCAGCCCTTCCAAGAGACCCAGTACTTC
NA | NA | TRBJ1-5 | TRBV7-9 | CASSSRWDQPQHF | TGTGCCAGCAGCTCTAGGTGGGATCAGCCCCAGCATTTT
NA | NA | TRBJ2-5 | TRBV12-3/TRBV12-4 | CATKTHEEETQYF | TGTGCCACCAAGACACACGAGGAAGAGACCCAGTACTTC
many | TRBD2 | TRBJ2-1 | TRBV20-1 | CSARAGGPFNEQFF | TGCAGTGCACGAGCGGGAGGGCCTTTCAATGAGCAGTTCTTC
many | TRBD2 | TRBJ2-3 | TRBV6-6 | CASSYLGTSSGSGTDTQYF | TGTGCCAGCAGTTACCTCGGGACTAGTAGCGGGAGCGGGACAGATACGCAGTATTTT
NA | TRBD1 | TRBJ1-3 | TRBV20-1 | CSASPPLTGTHTIYF | TGCAGTGCTAGCCCCCCCCTGACAGGGACGCACACCATATATTTT
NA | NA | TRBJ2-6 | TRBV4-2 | CASSQGGSGANVLTF | TGTGCCAGCAGCCAAGGGGGCTCTGGGGCCAACGTCCTGACTTTC
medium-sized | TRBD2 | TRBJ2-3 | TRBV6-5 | CATGLAGVGDTQYF | TGTGCCACCGGACTAGCGGGAGTCGGAGATACGCAGTATTTT
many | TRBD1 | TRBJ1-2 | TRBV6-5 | CASSHSWTGGPYGYTF | TGTGCCAGCAGTCACTCGTGGACAGGGGGCCCCTATGGCTACACCTTC
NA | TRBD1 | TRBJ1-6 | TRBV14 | CASSRRTGALSPLHF | TGTGCCAGCAGCCGGAGGACAGGGGCTTTATCACCCCTCCACTTT
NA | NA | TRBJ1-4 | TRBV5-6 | CASSSRAGPTTTNEKLFF | TGTGCCAGCAGCTCCCGGGCAGGGCCCACTACAACTAATGAAAAACTGTTTTTT
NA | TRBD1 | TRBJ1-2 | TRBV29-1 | CSVYGTAGDGGYTF | TGCAGCGTTTACGGGACAGCGGGGGATGGGGGCTACACCTTC
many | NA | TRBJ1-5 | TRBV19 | CASSMTYSNQPQHF | TGTGCCAGTAGTATGACTTATAGCAATCAGCCCCAGCATTTT
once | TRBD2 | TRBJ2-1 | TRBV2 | CASVAGEANEQFF | TGCGCCAGCGTAGCGGGAGAAGCCAATGAGCAGTTCTTC
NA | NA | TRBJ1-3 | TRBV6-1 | CASSMTFESGNTIYF | TGTGCCAGCAGTATGACCTTCGAATCTGGAAACACCATATATTTT
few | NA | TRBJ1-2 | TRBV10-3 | CAITGSDYGYTF | TGTGCCATCACCGGGAGCGACTATGGCTACACCTTC
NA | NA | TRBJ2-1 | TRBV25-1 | CASSEFLSANEQFF | TGTGCCAGCAGTGAATTTCTTAGCGCGAATGAGCAGTTCTTC
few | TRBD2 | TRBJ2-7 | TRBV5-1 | CASSGSQGETSGNEQYF | TGCGCCAGCAGCGGAAGCCAGGGGGAGACTAGCGGGAACGAGCAGTACTTC
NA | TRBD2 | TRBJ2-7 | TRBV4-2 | CASSQGIAGGYEQYF | TGTGCCAGCAGCCAGGGTATAGCGGGAGGCTACGAGCAGTACTTC
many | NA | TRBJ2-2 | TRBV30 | CAWSVKEVGRGSGNTGELFF | TGTGCCTGGAGTGTAAAAGAGGTAGGCAGGGGTTCGGGAAACACCGGGGAGCTGTTTTTT
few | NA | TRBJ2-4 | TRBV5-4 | CASSLGGTIQYF | TGTGCCAGCAGCTTGGGGGGAACCATTCAGTACTTC
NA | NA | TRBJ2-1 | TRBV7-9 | CASSRLPSYNEQFF | TGTGCCAGCAGCCGCCTCCCCTCCTACAATGAGCAGTTCTTC
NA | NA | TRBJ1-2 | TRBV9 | CASSVYGTPNYGYTF | TGTGCCAGCAGCGTATACGGGACGCCAAACTATGGCTACACCTTC
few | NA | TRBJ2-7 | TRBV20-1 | CSARGTGVFEQYF | TGCAGTGCTAGAGGGACGGGGGTCTTCGAGCAGTACTTC
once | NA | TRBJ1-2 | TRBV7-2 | CASSPTGGYGYTF | TGTGCCAGCAGCCCAACAGGAGGTTATGGTTACACCTTC
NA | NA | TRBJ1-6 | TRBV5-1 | CASSDSNSPLHF | TGCGCCAGCTCTGACAGCAATTCACCCCTCCACTTT
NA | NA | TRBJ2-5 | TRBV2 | CASSGLQETQYF | TGTGCCAGCAGTGGACTCCAAGAGACCCAGTACTTC
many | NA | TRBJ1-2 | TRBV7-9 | CASSLGNSNYGYTF | TGTGCCAGCAGCTTAGGTAACAGTAACTATGGCTACACCTTC
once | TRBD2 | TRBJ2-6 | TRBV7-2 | CASSLVGLAGGNVLTF | TGTGCCAGCAGCTTAGTGGGACTAGCGGGGGGCAACGTCCTGACTTTC
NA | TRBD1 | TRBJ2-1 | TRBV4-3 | CASSQGAGGQGGEQFF | TGCGCCAGCAGCCAAGGGGCAGGGGGACAGGGGGGTGAGCAGTTCTTC
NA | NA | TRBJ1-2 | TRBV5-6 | CASSLWGGSLGYTF | TGTGCCAGCAGCTTGTGGGGAGGCAGTTTGGGCTACACCTTC
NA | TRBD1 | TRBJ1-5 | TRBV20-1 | CSAAGTGGGQPQHF | TGCAGTGCTGCCGGGACAGGGGGCGGGCAGCCCCAGCACTTT
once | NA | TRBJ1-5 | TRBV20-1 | CSARAGPGQPQHF | TGCAGTGCTAGGGCGGGACCCGGACAGCCCCAGCATTTT
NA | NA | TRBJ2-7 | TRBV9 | CASSAGGASYEQSF | TGTGCCAGCAGCGCTGGGGGGGCCTCCTACGAGCAGTCCTTC
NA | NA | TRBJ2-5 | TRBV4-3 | CASSRTFRGWETQYF | TGCGCCAGCAGCCGTACTTTTAGAGGGTGGGAGACCCAGTACTTC
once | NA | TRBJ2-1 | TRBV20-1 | CSARLKREEFF | TGCAGTGCTAGACTAAAACGGGAAGAGTTCTTC
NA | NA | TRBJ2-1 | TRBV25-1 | CASRSGLEYNEQFF | TGTGCCAGCAGATCAGGGTTGGAATACAATGAGCAGTTCTTC
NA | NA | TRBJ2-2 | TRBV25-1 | CASTGDLNTGELFF | TGTGCCAGCACCGGGGACTTGAACACCGGGGAGCTGTTTTTT
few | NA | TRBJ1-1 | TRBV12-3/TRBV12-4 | CASSLALGNTEAFF | TGTGCCAGCAGTTTAGCGCTGGGGAACACTGAAGCTTTCTTT
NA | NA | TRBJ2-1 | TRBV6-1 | CASSTPLGSQTEQFF | TGTGCCAGCAGTACCCCTTTGGGCTCGCAAACTGAGCAGTTCTTC
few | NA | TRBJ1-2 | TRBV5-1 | CASSLGGTNYGYTF | TGCGCCAGCAGCTTGGGCGGGACAAACTATGGCTACACCTTC
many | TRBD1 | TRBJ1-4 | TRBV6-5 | CASGVRGGEKLFF | TGTGCCAGCGGTGTCAGGGGGGGTGAAAAACTGTTTTTT
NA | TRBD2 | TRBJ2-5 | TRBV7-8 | CASSLGSGRFPQYF | TGTGCCAGCAGCTTAGGTAGCGGGAGATTCCCCCAGTACTTC